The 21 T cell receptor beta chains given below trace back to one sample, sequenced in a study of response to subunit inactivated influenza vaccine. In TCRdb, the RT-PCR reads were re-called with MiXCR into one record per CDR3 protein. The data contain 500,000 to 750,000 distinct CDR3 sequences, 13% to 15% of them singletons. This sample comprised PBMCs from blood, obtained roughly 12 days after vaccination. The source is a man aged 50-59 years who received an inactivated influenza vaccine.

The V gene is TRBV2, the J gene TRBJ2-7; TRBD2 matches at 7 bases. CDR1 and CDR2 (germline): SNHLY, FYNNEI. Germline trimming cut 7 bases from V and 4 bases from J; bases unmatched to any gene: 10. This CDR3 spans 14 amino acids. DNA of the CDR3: TGTGCCAGCAAAGGTCAGGGAGGGTCGTACGAGCAGTACTTC. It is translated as CASKGQGGSYEQYF.

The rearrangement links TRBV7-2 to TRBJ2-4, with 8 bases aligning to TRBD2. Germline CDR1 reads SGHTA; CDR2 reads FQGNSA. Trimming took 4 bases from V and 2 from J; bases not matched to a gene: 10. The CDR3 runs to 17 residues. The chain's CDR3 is CASSSFERGTPKNIQYF. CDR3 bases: TGTGCCAGCAGCTCCTTCGAGCGGGGGACTCCCAAAAACATTCAGTACTTC.

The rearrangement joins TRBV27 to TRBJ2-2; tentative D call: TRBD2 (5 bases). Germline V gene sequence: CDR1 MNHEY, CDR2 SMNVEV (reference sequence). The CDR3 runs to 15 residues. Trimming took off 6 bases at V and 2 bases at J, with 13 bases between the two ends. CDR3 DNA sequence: TGTGCCAGCAGCTCGAGGACTCGAAACACCGGGGAGCTGTTTTTT. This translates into CASSSRTRNTGELFF.

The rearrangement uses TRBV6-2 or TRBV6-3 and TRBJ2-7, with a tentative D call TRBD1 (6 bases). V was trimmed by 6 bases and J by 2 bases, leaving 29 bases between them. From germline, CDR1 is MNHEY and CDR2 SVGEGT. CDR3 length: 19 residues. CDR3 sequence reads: CASRHRTGLRASSPYEQYF. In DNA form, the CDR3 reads TGTGCCAGCAGGCACCGAACAGGGCTGAGGGCTAGCTCCCCCTACGAGCAGTACTTC.

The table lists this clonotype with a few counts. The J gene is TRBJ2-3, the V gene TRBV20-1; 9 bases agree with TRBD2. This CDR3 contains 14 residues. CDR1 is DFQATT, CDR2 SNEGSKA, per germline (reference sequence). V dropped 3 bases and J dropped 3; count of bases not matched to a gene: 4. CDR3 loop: CSARRGGLTDTQYF. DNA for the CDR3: TGCAGTGCTAGGCGGGGGGGCCTGACAGATACGCAGTATTTT.

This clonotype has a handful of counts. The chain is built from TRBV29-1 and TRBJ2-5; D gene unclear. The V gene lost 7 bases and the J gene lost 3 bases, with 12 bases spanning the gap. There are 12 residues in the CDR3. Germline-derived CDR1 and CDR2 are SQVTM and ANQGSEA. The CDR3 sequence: CSAAWGKETQYF. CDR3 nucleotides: TGCAGCGCTGCGTGGGGAAAAGAGACCCAGTACTTC.

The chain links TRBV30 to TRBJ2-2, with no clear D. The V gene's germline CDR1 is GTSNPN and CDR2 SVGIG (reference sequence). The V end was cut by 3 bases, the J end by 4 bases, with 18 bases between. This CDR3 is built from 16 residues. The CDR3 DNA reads TGTGCCTGGAGATCGGCAGGCAACACATTCACCGGGGAGCTGTTTTTT. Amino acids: CAWRSAGNTFTGELFF.

The chain's CDR3 is CASSPGGAGGEQYF. The CDR3 DNA follows: TGCGCCAGCAGCCCAGGGGGCGCGGGGGGCGAGCAGTACTTC. The V gene is TRBV5-1, the J gene TRBJ2-7, with D perhaps TRBD1 or TRBD2 (8 bases each). V gave up 4 bases and J gave up 6 bases, with 17 bases separating them. Germline CDR1 is SGHRS and CDR2 is YFSETQ. There are 14 residues in the CDR3.

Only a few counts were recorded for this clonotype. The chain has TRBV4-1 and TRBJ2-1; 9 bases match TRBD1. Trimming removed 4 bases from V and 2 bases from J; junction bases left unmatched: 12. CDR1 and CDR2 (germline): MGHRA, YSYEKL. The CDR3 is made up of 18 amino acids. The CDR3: CASSLGSGTGNPYNEQFF. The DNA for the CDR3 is TGCGCCAGCAGCCTGGGTTCCGGGACAGGGAACCCCTACAATGAGCAGTTCTTC.

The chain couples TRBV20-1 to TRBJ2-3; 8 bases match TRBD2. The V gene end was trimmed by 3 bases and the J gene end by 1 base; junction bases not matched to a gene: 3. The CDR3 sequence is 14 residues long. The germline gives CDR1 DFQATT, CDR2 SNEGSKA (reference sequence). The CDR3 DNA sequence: TGCAGTGCTAGTCGTAGCGGGGGCACAGATACGCAGTATTTT. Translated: CSASRSGGTDTQYF.

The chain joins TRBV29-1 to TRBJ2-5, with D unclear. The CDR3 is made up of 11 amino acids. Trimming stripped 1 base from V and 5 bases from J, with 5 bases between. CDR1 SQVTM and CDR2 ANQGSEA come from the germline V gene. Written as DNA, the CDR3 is TGCAGCGTTGAAGGGGCCGAGACCCAGTACTTC. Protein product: CSVEGAETQYF. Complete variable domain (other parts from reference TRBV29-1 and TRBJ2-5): SAVISQKPSRDICQRGTSLTIQCQVDSQVTMMFWYRQQPGQSLTLIATANQGSEATYESGFVIDKFPISRPNLTFSTLTVSNMSPEDSSIYLCSVEGAETQYFGPGTRLLVL.

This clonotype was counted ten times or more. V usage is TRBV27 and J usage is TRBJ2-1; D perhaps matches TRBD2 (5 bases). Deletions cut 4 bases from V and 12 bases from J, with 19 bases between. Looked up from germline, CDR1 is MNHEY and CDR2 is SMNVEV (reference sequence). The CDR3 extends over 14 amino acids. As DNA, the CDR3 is TGTGCCAGCAGTTCCCCAGGACTGTCGATACGGCAGTTCTTC. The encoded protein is CASSSPGLSIRQFF.

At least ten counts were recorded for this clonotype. CDR3 coding DNA: TGCAGCGCCTCTCCGCGACTAGACACAGATACGCAGTATTTT. Translating gives CSASPRLDTDTQYF. V gene TRBV29-1 combines with J gene TRBJ2-3, with D perhaps matching TRBD2 (6 bases). The CDR3 sequence is 14 residues long. V was clipped by 7 bases and J by 2 bases, with 16 bases between them. Germline CDR1 is SQVTM and CDR2 is ANQGSEA.

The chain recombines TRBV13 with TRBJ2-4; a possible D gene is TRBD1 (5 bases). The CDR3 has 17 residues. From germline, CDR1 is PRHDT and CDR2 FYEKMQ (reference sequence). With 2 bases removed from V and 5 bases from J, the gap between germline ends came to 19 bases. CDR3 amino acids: CASSLIGGFKGQNIQYF. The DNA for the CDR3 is TGTGCCAGCAGCTTAATCGGCGGATTCAAGGGGCAAAACATTCAGTACTTC.

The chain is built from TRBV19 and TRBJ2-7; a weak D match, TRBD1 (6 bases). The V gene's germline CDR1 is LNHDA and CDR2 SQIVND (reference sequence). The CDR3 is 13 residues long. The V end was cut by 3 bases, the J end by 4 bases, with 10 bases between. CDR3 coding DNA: TGTGCCAGTAGTATCGGCAGGGGTTACGAGCAGTACTTC. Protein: CASSIGRGYEQYF.

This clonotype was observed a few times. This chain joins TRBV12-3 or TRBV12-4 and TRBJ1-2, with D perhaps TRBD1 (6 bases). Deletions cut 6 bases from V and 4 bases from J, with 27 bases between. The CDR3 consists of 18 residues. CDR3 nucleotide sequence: TGTGCCAGCAGACCACCCCGGGACACATCGAGGGGAGCCTATGGCTACACCTTC. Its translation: CASRPPRDTSRGAYGYTF.

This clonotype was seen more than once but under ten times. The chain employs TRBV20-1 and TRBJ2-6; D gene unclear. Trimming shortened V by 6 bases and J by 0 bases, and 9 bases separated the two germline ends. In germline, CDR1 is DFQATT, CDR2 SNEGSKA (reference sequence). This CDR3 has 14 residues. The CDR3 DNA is TGCAGTGCAACCCAAAGCTCTGGGGCCAACGTCCTGACTTTC. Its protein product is CSATQSSGANVLTF.

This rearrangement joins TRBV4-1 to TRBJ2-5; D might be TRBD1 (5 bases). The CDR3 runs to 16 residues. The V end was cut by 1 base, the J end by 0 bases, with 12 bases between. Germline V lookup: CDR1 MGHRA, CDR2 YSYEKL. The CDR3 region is CASSQVTGSDQETQYF. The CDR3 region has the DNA TGCGCCAGCAGCCAAGTAACAGGCTCGGACCAAGAGACCCAGTACTTC.

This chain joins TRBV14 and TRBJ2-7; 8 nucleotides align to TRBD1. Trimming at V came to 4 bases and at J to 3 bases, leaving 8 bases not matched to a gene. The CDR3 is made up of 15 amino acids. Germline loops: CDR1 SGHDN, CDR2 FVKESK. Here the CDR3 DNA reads TGTGCCAGCAGCCGAGCCGACAGGGGAGGCTACGAGCAGTACTTC. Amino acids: CASSRADRGGYEQYF.

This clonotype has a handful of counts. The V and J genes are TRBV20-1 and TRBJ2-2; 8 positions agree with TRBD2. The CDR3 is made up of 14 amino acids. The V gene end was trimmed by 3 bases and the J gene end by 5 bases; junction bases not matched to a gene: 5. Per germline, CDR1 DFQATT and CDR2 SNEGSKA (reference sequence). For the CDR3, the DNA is TGCAGTGCTAGCGGGAGGGCCAGGACCGGGGAGCTGTTTTTT. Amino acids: CSASGRARTGELFF.

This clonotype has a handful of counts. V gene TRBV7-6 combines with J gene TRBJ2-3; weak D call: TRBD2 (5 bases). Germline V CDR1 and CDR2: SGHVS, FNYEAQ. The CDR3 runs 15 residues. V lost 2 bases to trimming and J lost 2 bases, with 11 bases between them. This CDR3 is CASSLYVGATDTQYF. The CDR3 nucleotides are TGTGCCAGCAGCTTATACGTGGGAGCCACAGATACGCAGTATTTT.